This TCR beta chain is from a study of response to subunit inactivated influenza vaccine. General study findings and limits: New T cells are recruited in small numbers by each seasonal influenza vaccination, according to the authors' suggestion.

The CDR3 runs to 14 residues. With 3 bases removed from V and 4 bases from J, the gap between germline ends came to 13 bases. A single record per CDR3 protein comes from TCRdb applying MiXCR to the RT-PCR reads. This sample has approximately 730,000 distinct CDR3 sequences; about 15% occur once, and the top ten carry 5.5% to 7%. This clonotype was detected a few times. Its antigen is unidentified. The source was PBMCs from blood, collected approximately 15 days before vaccination. This receptor was obtained from a man aged 50-60 years who received an inactivated influenza vaccine. The chain links TRBV12-3 or TRBV12-4 to TRBJ2-7; D tentatively fits TRBD1 or TRBD2 (6 bases each). DNA for the CDR3: TGTGCCAGCAGTTTTGTAGGGGGGCGATACGAGCAGTACTTC. Its protein product is CASSFVGGRYEQYF.